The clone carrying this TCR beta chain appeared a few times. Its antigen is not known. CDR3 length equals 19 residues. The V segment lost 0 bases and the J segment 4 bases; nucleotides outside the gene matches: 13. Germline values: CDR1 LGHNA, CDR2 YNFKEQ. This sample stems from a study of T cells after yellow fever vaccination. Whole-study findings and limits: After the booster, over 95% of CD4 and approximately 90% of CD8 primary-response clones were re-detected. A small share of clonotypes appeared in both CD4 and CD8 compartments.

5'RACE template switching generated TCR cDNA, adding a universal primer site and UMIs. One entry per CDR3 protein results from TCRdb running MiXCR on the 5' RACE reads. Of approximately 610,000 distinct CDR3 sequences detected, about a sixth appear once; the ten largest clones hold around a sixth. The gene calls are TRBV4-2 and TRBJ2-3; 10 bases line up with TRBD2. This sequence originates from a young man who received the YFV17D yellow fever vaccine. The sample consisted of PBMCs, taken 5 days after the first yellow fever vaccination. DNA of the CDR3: TGTGCCAGCAGCCAAGAGACGGCTTGGCTAGCGGGGGTTGCAGATACGCAGTATTTT. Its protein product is CASSQETAWLAGVADTQYF.